This TCR beta chain was found in a study of T cells in Graves' hyperthyroidism and ophthalmopathy. Researchers amplified the TCR beta CDR3 regions from RNA transcripts. An initial round of RT-PCR targeting the TCR CDR3 relied on the HTBI primer set. TCRdb independently ran MiXCR on the multiplex PCR reads; one entry per CDR3 protein. The sample has hundreds of thousands of distinct CDR3 sequences, 35% to 45% seen once. The germline V gene has CDR1 SGHVS and CDR2 FQNEAQ. V was trimmed by 4 bases and J by 11 bases, leaving 18 bases between them. CDR3 length: 15 residues. The source of this sequence is a man aged 18 to 29 with Graves' hyperthyroidism. The sample was blood. The rearrangement joins TRBV7-8 to TRBJ1-6; the D gene is possibly TRBD1 (5 bases). CDR3 sequence reads: CASSSRGTVAPPLHF. The CDR3, as DNA: TGTGCCAGCAGCTCCCGGGGGACGGTTGCTCCACCCCTCCACTTT.